This T cell receptor (beta chain) comes out of a study of blood T cell repertoires in COVID-19. Looking at the study overall: Whether acute or convalescent, the COVID-19 samples came from the United States, Italy and Spain.

The table came from immunoSEQ multiplex PCR; TCRdb's copy has only in-frame clones and leaves some out. The repertoire holds hundreds of thousands of clones, 75% to 85% seen once, with 4.5% to 5.5% in the top ten. In this sample, this clone turned up many times. This TCR was recovered from a man aged 45-65 years with active or convalescent COVID-19. Sequencing was carried out using peripheral blood.

The CDR3 loop is CASSFGQVNQPQHF. In nucleotides, the CDR3 is TGTGCCAGCAGTTTCGGACAGGTCAATCAGCCCCAGCATTTT. V usage is TRBV28 and J usage is TRBJ1-5; 7 bases match TRBD1. Germline assignment: CDR1 MDHEN and CDR2 SYDVKM. Germline trimming cut 3 bases from V and 3 bases from J; bases unmatched to any gene: 2. CDR3 length: 14 residues.